Listed below are T cell receptor beta chains from one sample, sequenced in a study of cytomegalovirus exposure and HLA in healthy donors. TCRdb keeps only in-frame clones here, not all; method: immunoSEQ multiplex PCR. This sample has approximately 72,000 clones, with about 95% found just once. The sequenced material came from PBMCs. The receptors were gathered from a woman aged 18-29 years in good health and CMV-seronegative. The CDR3 runs from the conserved cysteine through the conserved F or W. The D gene is left open where the match is weak. Part of the rows lack a size; the others show once, few, many or a class for expanded clones.

v_gene,j_gene,d_gene,abundance,CDR3aa,CDR3nt
TRBV5-8,TRBJ1-1,-,-,CASSLGQPIQNTEAFF,TGTGCCAGCAGCTTGGGACAGCCGATACAGAACACTGAAGCTTTCTTT
TRBV7-2,TRBJ2-3,-,-,CASRARLSTDTQYF,TGTGCCAGCAGAGCACGATTGAGCACAGATACGCAGTATTTT
TRBV28,TRBJ2-2,TRBD1,-,CASSLDVRTGGITGELFF,TGTGCCAGCAGTTTAGATGTGCGGACAGGGGGCATCACCGGGGAGCTGTTTTTT
TRBV25-1,TRBJ2-7,-,once,CASRNRGIRYEQYF,TGTGCCAGCAGAAACCGGGGTATTCGGTACGAGCAGTACTTC
TRBV6-6,TRBJ2-5,TRBD1,-,CASSSPGQGGETQYF,TGTGCCAGCAGCTCCCCGGGACAGGGGGGGGAGACCCAGTACTTC
TRBV2,TRBJ1-1,-,-,CASSVRQSYTEAFF,TGTGCCAGCAGTGTGAGACAGTCCTACACTGAAGCTTTCTTT
TRBV11-2,TRBJ2-2,-,-,CASSLSFRRGQNTGELFF,TGTGCCAGCAGCTTAAGTTTCCGGCGGGGCCAGAACACCGGGGAGCTGTTTTTT
TRBV28,TRBJ1-6,-,few,CASSLSGIDNSPLHF,TGTGCCAGCAGTTTATCGGGGATCGATAATTCACCCCTCCACTTT
TRBV7-9,TRBJ2-7,-,-,CASARLGGAGEQYF,TGTGCCAGCGCGCGTTTGGGGGGAGCGGGCGAGCAGTACTTC
TRBV30,TRBJ1-5,-,once,CAWSEGGTSNQPQHF,TGTGCCTGGAGTGAGGGAGGTACTAGCAATCAGCCCCAGCATTTT
TRBV6-6,TRBJ1-1,TRBD1,-,CASTYPTGGIAEAFF,TGTGCCAGCACCTACCCGACAGGGGGAATAGCTGAAGCTTTCTTT
TRBV6-1,TRBJ1-3,-,-,CASSDGPRSAGNTIYF,TGTGCCAGCAGTGATGGCCCGAGGAGCGCTGGAAACACCATATATTTT
TRBV14,TRBJ1-1,-,-,CASSQVDRNTEAFF,TGTGCCAGCAGCCAAGTCGACAGGAACACTGAAGCTTTCTTT
TRBV19,TRBJ1-2,-,-,CASSMGGAKANYGYTF,TGTGCCAGTAGTATGGGGGGTGCTAAGGCTAACTATGGCTACACCTTC
TRBV4-1,TRBJ1-5,-,-,CASSQDPSTSVGNQPQHF,TGCGCCAGCAGCCAAGATCCTTCAACTTCTGTCGGCAATCAGCCCCAGCATTTT
TRBV28,TRBJ2-7,TRBD2,-,CASSLSKAGATYEQYF,TGTGCCAGCAGTTTATCCAAAGCGGGGGCGACCTACGAGCAGTACTTC
TRBV7-2,TRBJ2-5,TRBD2,once,CASSLALGRRETQYF,TGTGCCAGCAGCTTAGCGCTCGGGAGGAGAGAGACCCAGTACTTC
TRBV6-6,TRBJ1-6,TRBD1,-,CASSYQGGVSPLHF,TGTGCCAGCAGTTACCAGGGGGGAGTTTCACCCCTCCACTTT
TRBV13,TRBJ2-1,-,-,CASSPGSYNEQFF,TGTGCCAGCAGCCCCGGGTCCTACAATGAGCAGTTCTTC
TRBV5-4,TRBJ2-1,-,once,CASSLGHHGHGSSYNEQFF,TGTGCCAGCAGCTTGGGCCACCACGGGCACGGGAGCTCCTACAATGAGCAGTTCTTC
TRBV4-1,TRBJ2-7,TRBD2,-,CASSHPLAGGKASYEQYF,TGCGCCAGCAGCCATCCGCTAGCGGGAGGAAAAGCCTCCTACGAGCAGTACTTC
TRBV18,TRBJ2-1,-,-,CASSPRVRVGNEQFF,TGTGCCAGCTCACCACGAGTTCGCGTTGGCAATGAGCAGTTCTTC
TRBV18,TRBJ1-1,TRBD1,-,CASSPGQTNTEAFF,TGTGCCAGCTCACCGGGACAGACGAACACTGAAGCTTTCTTT
TRBV7-2,TRBJ2-5,-,-,CASSLAGRGETQYF,TGTGCCAGCAGCTTAGCGGGGCGTGGGGAGACCCAGTACTTC
TRBV5-1,TRBJ1-6,-,-,CASSSRYEIFSPLHF,TGCGCCAGCAGCTCCCGGTACGAGATTTTTTCACCCCTCCACTTT
TRBV11-3,TRBJ2-2,-,-,CASSSRGHTGELFF,TGTGCCAGCAGCTCCAGGGGACACACCGGGGAGCTGTTTTTT
TRBV6-5,TRBJ1-5,-,-,CASSYQGFSNQPQHF,TGTGCCAGCAGTTATCAGGGTTTTAGCAATCAGCCCCAGCATTTT
TRBV5-4,TRBJ2-2,TRBD1,-,CASSLWDRANTGELFF,TGTGCCAGCAGCTTGTGGGACAGAGCGAACACCGGGGAGCTGTTTTTT
TRBV4-2,TRBJ2-7,-,-,CASRREAGNEQYF,TGTGCCAGCAGGAGGGAGGCAGGGAACGAGCAGTACTTC
TRBV30,TRBJ2-1,TRBD2,once,CAWTNRAGVVDEQFF,TGTGCCTGGACCAATCGAGCGGGGGTGGTCGATGAGCAGTTCTTC
TRBV11-2,TRBJ2-1,-,-,CASSFRGTSYNEQFF,TGTGCCAGCAGCTTCCGCGGGACTTCCTACAATGAGCAGTTCTTC
TRBV13,TRBJ2-2,-,-,CASSFWGASGTGELFF,TGTGCCAGCAGCTTCTGGGGCGCTTCGGGCACCGGGGAGCTGTTTTTT
TRBV13,TRBJ1-6,-,-,CASSLVGDQGSPLHF,TGTGCCAGCAGCTTAGTCGGGGATCAGGGGTCACCCCTCCACTTT
TRBV28,TRBJ1-1,TRBD1,-,CASSLSATGGPNTEAFF,TGTGCCAGCAGTTTGAGTGCCACAGGGGGACCGAACACTGAAGCTTTCTTT
TRBV19,TRBJ2-5,-,-,CASSMRGFQETQYF,TGTGCCAGTAGTATGCGGGGATTCCAAGAGACCCAGTACTTC